This section outlines one T cell receptor (beta chain) sequence together with its context. The antigen is undetermined. In eight separate reactions per sample, cDNA was generated. TCRdb reprocessed the 5' RACE reads; each CDR3 protein has one entry and no DNA is given. Recorded for this sample: 80,000 or so distinct CDR3 sequences. Germline V gives CDR1 ENHRY, CDR2 SYGVKD. The CDR3 has 16 amino acids. The data were taken from a study of monozygotic twins with inflammatory bowel disease. Study results and limitations: Patients received differing immunosuppressive treatments, which may have added variability to their repertoires. Twins with IBD were found to have lower TCRbeta diversity (inverse Simpson) than healthy co-twins.

The sample taken for sequencing was blood. This clonotype was obtained from a human donor with ulcerative colitis or Crohn's disease, or a healthy co-twin of an affected twin (not recorded which). The V gene is TRBV10-3, the J gene TRBJ2-5; the D gene TCRdb calls, TRBD2, cannot be checked with no DNA. The CDR3 is CAISEPGLAGGETQYF.